This T cell receptor (beta chain) is from a study of Ad26.COV2.S vaccination and SARS-CoV-2 variants. Treatment of the sample: some 19 received Ad26.COV2.S at low or high dose, single or two shots; several received placebo; per-sample allocation not given. Sample collection was performed on day 63 after the first vaccine or placebo injection. In Boston, the donor was an adult between 18-55 years of age. Germline CDR1 reads SNHLY; CDR2 reads FYNNEI. CDR3 length equals 14 residues. V lost 0 bases, J lost 6 bases, and 9 bases lay in between. TCRdb's copy holds only in-frame clones and misses some; the assay was immunoSEQ multiplex PCR. The repertoire holds roughly 380,000 clones, with around nine tenths as singletons. This clone has a single count.

The V and J genes are TRBV2 and TRBJ2-4, with a possible D match to TRBD1 (5 bases). The clonotype comes from a person between 18 and 65 years old who received the Ad26.COV2.S COVID-19 vaccine or a placebo. The sample was peripheral blood, taken in a trial of Ad26.COV2.S vaccine versus placebo. This CDR3 reads CASSEALQGNIQYF. The DNA of the CDR3 is TGTGCCAGCAGTGAAGCGCTTCAGGGAAACATTCAGTACTTC.